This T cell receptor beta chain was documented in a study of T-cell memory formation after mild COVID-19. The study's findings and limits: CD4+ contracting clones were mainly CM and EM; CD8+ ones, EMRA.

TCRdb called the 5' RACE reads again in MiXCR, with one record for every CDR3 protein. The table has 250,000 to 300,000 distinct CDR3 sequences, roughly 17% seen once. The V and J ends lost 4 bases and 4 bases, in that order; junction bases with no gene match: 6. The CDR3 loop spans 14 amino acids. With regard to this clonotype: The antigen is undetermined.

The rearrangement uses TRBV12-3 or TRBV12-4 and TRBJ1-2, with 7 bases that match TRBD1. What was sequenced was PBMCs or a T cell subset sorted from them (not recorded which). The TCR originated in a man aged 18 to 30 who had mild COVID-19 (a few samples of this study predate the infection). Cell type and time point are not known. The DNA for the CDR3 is TGTGCCAGCAGTTATGGAACAGGGGCCTATGGCTACACCTTC. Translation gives CASSYGTGAYGYTF.